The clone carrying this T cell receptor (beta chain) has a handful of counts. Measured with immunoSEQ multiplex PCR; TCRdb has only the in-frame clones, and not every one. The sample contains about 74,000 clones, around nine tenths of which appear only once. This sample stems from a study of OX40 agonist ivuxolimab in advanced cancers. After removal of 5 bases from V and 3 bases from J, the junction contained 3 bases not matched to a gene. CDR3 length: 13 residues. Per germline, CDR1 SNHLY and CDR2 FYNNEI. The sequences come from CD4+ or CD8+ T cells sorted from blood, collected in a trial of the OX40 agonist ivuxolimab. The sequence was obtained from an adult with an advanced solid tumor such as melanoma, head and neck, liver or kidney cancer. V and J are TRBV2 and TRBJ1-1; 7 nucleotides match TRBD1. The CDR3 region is CASSPGQHTEAFF. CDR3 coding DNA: TGTGCCAGCAGTCCGGGACAGCACACTGAAGCTTTCTTT.